Following are 28 T cell receptor beta chains from one sample sequenced in a study of blood T cell repertoires in COVID-19. The repertoire was sequenced with immunoSEQ multiplex PCR; TCRdb's copy has only in-frame clones and lacks some. Here the sample spans more than 95,000 clones, roughly 89% being singletons. Sequences were obtained from peripheral blood. All receptors derive from a woman older than 75 in a cohort sampled during active COVID-19.

The J gene is TRBJ1-6, the V gene TRBV18, with TRBD1 matching over 9 bases. Trimming cost V 5 bases and J 7 bases; bases outside gene matches: 3. Germline V gives CDR1 KGHSH, CDR2 LQKENI. The CDR3 length is 14 residues. CDR3 protein: CASSRDRVNSPLHF. The CDR3 DNA follows: TGTGCCAGCTCAAGGGACAGGGTCAATTCACCCCTCCACTTT.

This clone has more than one count but fewer than ten. The V call is TRBV5-1, the J call TRBJ1-3; D possibly corresponds to TRBD1 (6 bases). CDR3 length equals 15 residues. Germline V gene lookup returns CDR1 SGHRS and CDR2 YFSETQ. V lost 3 bases and J lost 7, with 17 bases in between. CDR3 region: CASSSTNTGKNTIYF. In DNA, the CDR3 is TGCGCCAGCAGCTCCACTAACACAGGGAAGAACACCATATATTTT.

The gene calls are TRBV20-1 and TRBJ1-1; D gene ambiguous. Trimming shortened V by 4 bases and J by 8 bases, and 8 bases separated the two germline ends. CDR1 is DFQATT, CDR2 SNEGSKA, per germline (reference sequence). This CDR3 has 10 residues. The CDR3 protein is CSATGEEAFF. The CDR3 coding sequence is TGCAGTGCTACCGGGGAGGAAGCTTTCTTT.

This chain uses TRBV4-1 with TRBJ1-2; 7 bases map to TRBD1. Trimming at V came to 1 base and at J to 6 bases, leaving 11 bases not matched to a gene. The germline gives CDR1 MGHRA, CDR2 YSYEKL. The CDR3 covers 16 residues. Here the CDR3 reads CASSQGMTGLGDGYTF. CDR3 bases: TGCGCCAGCAGCCAAGGAATGACAGGGCTGGGAGATGGCTACACCTTC.

This clone was counted a few times. The chain has TRBV6-5 and TRBJ2-7; TRBD1 agrees at 8 bases. The V and J ends lost 6 bases and 0 bases, in that order; junction bases with no gene match: 4. Germline V gene data show CDR1 as MNHEY and CDR2 as SVGAGI. The CDR3 is made up of 14 amino acids. The CDR3 region is CASRLDRASYEQYF. The CDR3 DNA sequence: TGTGCCAGCAGGCTGGACAGGGCCTCCTACGAGCAGTACTTC.

The chain joins TRBV5-1 to TRBJ1-2; D unresolved. The CDR3 length is 14 residues. Trimming stripped 10 bases from V and 2 bases from J, with 18 bases between. Germline CDR1 reads SGHRS; CDR2 reads YFSETQ. The CDR3 bases are TGCGCCCCAAAGTCCTGGGCGCCCAACTATGGCTACACCTTC. Amino acid sequence: CAPKSWAPNYGYTF.

V and J are TRBV19 and TRBJ2-3; a weak D match, TRBD1 (5 bases). Trimming cost V 6 bases and J 0 bases, with 7 bases left between them. The CDR3 length is 13 residues. The V gene's germline CDR1 is LNHDA and CDR2 SQIVND (reference sequence). For the CDR3, the DNA is TGTGCCAGTAGGCCAGGGAGCACAGATACGCAGTATTTT. It yields the protein CASRPGSTDTQYF.

V and J are TRBV30 and TRBJ2-7; the match to TRBD1 covers 8 bases. The germline CDR1 and CDR2 sequences are GTSNPN and SVGIG (reference sequence). The CDR3 sequence is 13 residues long. Losses at the gene ends were 4 bases for V and 4 bases for J; bases not matched to a gene: 6. CDR3 bases: TGTGCCTGGAACGGACAGGGTAGGTACGAGCAGTACTTC. This translates into CAWNGQGRYEQYF. Supplemented by reference TRBV30 and TRBJ2-7, the full variable domain reads SQTIHQWPATLVQPVGSPLSLECTVEGTSNPNLYWYRQAAGRGLQLLFYSVGIGQISSEVPQNLSASRPQDRQFILSSKKLLLSDSGFYLCAWNGQGRYEQYFGPGTRLTVT.

The chain is built from TRBV6-2 or TRBV6-3 and TRBJ2-1; 12 nucleotides agree with TRBD2. The germline gives CDR1 MNHEY, CDR2 SVGEGT. J was trimmed by 3 bases and V by 0 bases; bases with no gene match: 3. The CDR3 has 17 amino acids. CDR3 DNA sequence: TGTGCCAGCAGTTACTCGACTAGCGGGGGCCTCTACAATGAGCAGTTCTTC. It codes for CASSYSTSGGLYNEQFF.

The chain combines TRBV6-4 with TRBJ1-2; D is possibly TRBD1 (6 bases). The CDR3 covers 15 residues. In germline, CDR1 is MRHNA, CDR2 SNTAGT. V dropped 0 bases and J dropped 3 bases, with 11 bases sitting between them. The CDR3 protein is CASSDSGGPDYGYTF. CDR3 DNA: TGTGCCAGCAGTGACTCGGGGGGGCCGGACTATGGCTACACCTTC.

Of note for this clone: Within the sample, other DNA sequences also encode this same CDR3. V is TRBV5-1 and J is TRBJ1-4, with 7 bases fitting TRBD1. The V segment lost 4 bases and the J segment 4 bases; nucleotides outside the gene matches: 4. CDR1 and CDR2 from the germline V gene are SGHRS and YFSETQ. This CDR3 contains 14 residues. Here the CDR3 DNA reads TGCGCCAGCAGCCTGGGACAGAATAATGAAAAACTGTTTTTT. It translates to CASSLGQNNEKLFF.

The chain carries TRBV20-1 and TRBJ2-3; TRBD2 agrees at 7 bases. This CDR3 contains 15 residues. Germline values: CDR1 DFQATT, CDR2 SNEGSKA (reference sequence). V lost 5 bases and J lost 3; bases outside the gene matches: 11. CDR3 protein: CSARVAGGETDTQYF. CDR3 DNA: TGCAGTGCTCGTGTGGCTGGGGGGGAGACAGATACGCAGTATTTT.

The rearrangement joins TRBV19 to TRBJ1-6; the D gene is possibly TRBD1 (6 bases). With 1 base removed from V and 7 bases from J, the gap between germline ends came to 23 bases. The CDR3 contains 19 residues. Germline assignment: CDR1 LNHDA and CDR2 SQIVND (reference sequence). CDR3 sequence (DNA): TGTGCCAGTAGTATAGTATCAGGGGCTCGGCTTTCCGGGAATTCACCCCTCCACTTT. This codes for CASSIVSGARLSGNSPLHF.

The rearrangement links TRBV28 to TRBJ2-5, with 7 bases that match TRBD2. From germline, CDR1 is MDHEN and CDR2 SYDVKM. The CDR3 length is 13 residues. The ends lost 7 bases at V and 2 bases at J; junction bases unmatched: 4. CDR3 residues: CASTFGGQETQYF. The CDR3, as DNA: TGTGCCAGCACCTTCGGGGGGCAAGAGACCCAGTACTTC.

This rearrangement joins TRBV24-1 to TRBJ1-5, with 9 bases that match TRBD1. The germline V gene has CDR1 KGHDR and CDR2 SFDVKD. With V trimmed by 10 bases and J by 4 bases, 4 bases remained unmatched. The CDR3 length is 13 residues. The CDR3 DNA reads TGTGCCACGAACGACAGGGGGAATCAGCCCCAGCATTTT. This codes for CATNDRGNQPQHF.

As regards this clone: One end of the junction varies from germline; a read error may be responsible. The rearrangement uses TRBV5-6 and TRBJ2-7; D uncertain. Germline values: CDR1 SGHDT, CDR2 YYEEEE. The CDR3 extends over 10 amino acids. The CDR3 protein is CASSTTPGFF. The CDR3 DNA reads as TGTGCCAGCAGCACTACACCGGGTTTCTTC.

V and J are TRBV21-1 and TRBJ2-2; the table assigns TRBD2, which was not confirmed against the DNA. TRBV21-1 is designated a pseudogene. The CDR3 length is 14 residues. This CDR3 is CARARDRESGELFF. The CDR3 DNA reads as TGTGCCAGAGCAAGGGACCGGGAGTCAGGGGAGCTGTTTTTT.

The rearrangement uses TRBV11-2 and TRBJ1-1; D remains ambiguous. Germline loops: CDR1 SGHAT, CDR2 FQNNGV. There are 13 residues in the CDR3. The V and J ends lost 5 bases and 1 base respectively, with 8 bases between them. The CDR3 here is CASSRRENTEAFF. The CDR3, as DNA: TGTGCCAGCAGCCGGAGGGAGAACACTGAAGCTTTCTTT.

V and J are TRBV6-1 and TRBJ1-1; D not resolved. Per the germline V gene, CDR1 is MNHNS and CDR2 is SASEGT. V was cut by 2 bases and J by 4 bases, with 11 bases left in between. The CDR3 length is 14 residues. The CDR3 reads CASSESGGRTEAFF. The CDR3 DNA reads as TGTGCCAGCAGTGAAAGTGGAGGGCGCACTGAAGCTTTCTTT.

The V and J genes are TRBV3-1 (or the pseudogene TRBV3-2) and TRBJ2-5, with 11 bases matching TRBD2. The CDR3 has 16 residues. J gave up 6 bases and V 1 base, and 7 bases lay outside the gene matches. Germline V gene lookup returns CDR1 LGHDT and CDR2 YNNKEL (reference sequence). CDR3 in DNA: TGTGCCAGCAGCCAAGCTGGTAGCGGGGGGGCAAAGACCCAGTACTTC. Amino acids: CASSQAGSGGAKTQYF.

The chain has TRBV6-5 and TRBJ2-2, with 7 bases lining up with TRBD1. CDR1 is MNHEY and CDR2 is SVGAGI in the germline V gene. V shed 8 bases and J 7 bases; nucleotides not matched to a gene: 13. The CDR3 loop spans 15 amino acids. The CDR3: CASPHPHRGNGELFF. In DNA form, the CDR3 reads TGTGCCAGCCCCCATCCACACAGGGGAAACGGGGAGCTGTTTTTT.

This chain joins TRBV19 and TRBJ1-5; 8 nucleotides agree with TRBD1. The CDR3 runs to 17 residues. V lost 7 bases and J lost 5; bases outside the gene matches: 16. CDR1 LNHDA and CDR2 SQIVND come from the germline V gene (reference sequence). DNA of the CDR3: TGTGCCAGTACAAGTACAGGGGGAGGTGGGCGTTATCAGCCCCAGCATTTT. Translation gives CASTSTGGGGRYQPQHF.

There are a few counts of this clone. CDR3 bases: TGTGCCAGCAGGCCGGGACAGTCCTATGGCTACACCTTC. Protein product: CASRPGQSYGYTF. This rearrangement joins TRBV6-5 to TRBJ1-2; 7 bases match TRBD1. The length of the CDR3 is 13 residues. Germline V gene data show CDR1 as MNHEY and CDR2 as SVGAGI. After removal of 6 bases from V and 4 bases from J, the junction contained 5 bases not matched to a gene.

The chain joins TRBV3-1 (or the pseudogene TRBV3-2) to TRBJ2-1; 13 bases agree with TRBD2. The V segment lost 4 bases and the J segment 9 bases; nucleotides outside the gene matches: 9. The CDR3 extends over 16 amino acids. Germline-derived CDR1 and CDR2 are LGHDT and YNNKEL (reference sequence). In nucleotides, the CDR3 is TGTGCCAGCAGCCCCTCCTTACTAGCGGGAGGGCCTGAGCAGTTCTTC. It yields the protein CASSPSLLAGGPEQFF.

The V and J genes are TRBV7-6 and TRBJ2-1, with D perhaps TRBD2 (5 bases). Between the trimmed V and J ends, which lost 5 bases and 8 bases, there was a span of 16 bases. Germline CDR1 and CDR2: SGHVS and FNYEAQ. The CDR3 extends over 14 amino acids. The DNA of the CDR3 is TGTGCCAGCAGCGGCGCGGACTGGCCGGATGAGCAGTTCTTC. Protein product: CASSGADWPDEQFF.

This chain connects TRBV6-5 to TRBJ2-7; D remains unclear. Germline CDR1 is MNHEY and CDR2 is SVGAGI. The CDR3 consists of 14 residues. V gave up 7 bases and J gave up 2 bases, with 15 bases separating them. The CDR3 spells CASKTRQNPYEQYF. CDR3 in DNA: TGTGCCAGCAAAACGCGGCAGAACCCCTACGAGCAGTACTTC.

The J gene is TRBJ2-5, the V gene TRBV6-5; 9 bases match TRBD1. The ends lost 5 bases at V and 6 bases at J; junction bases unmatched: 7. The CDR3 loop spans 14 amino acids. Germline V gives CDR1 MNHEY, CDR2 SVGAGI. In nucleotides, the CDR3 is TGTGCCAGCAGTACCGGACAGGGGACGCAGACCCAGTACTTC. Protein sequence: CASSTGQGTQTQYF.

V and J are TRBV6-1 and TRBJ2-5, with TRBD1 matching over 10 bases. The germline V gene encodes CDR1 MNHNS and CDR2 SASEGT. The CDR3 covers 14 residues. V shed 5 bases and J 5 bases; nucleotides not matched to a gene: 5. The CDR3 loop is CASSLGTGVETQYF. DNA for the CDR3: TGTGCCAGCAGTTTAGGGACAGGGGTCGAGACCCAGTACTTC.